The 25 T cell receptor beta chains given below trace back to one sample, sequenced in a study of PD-1 blockade in mismatch repair-deficient tumors. Sequencing used immunoSEQ multiplex PCR; TCRdb keeps in-frame clones, though not all of them. The sample consists of more than 90,000 clones, about 80% of them appearing once. The sample consisted of peripheral blood, taken roughly 60 weeks after starting pembrolizumab. All receptors derive from an adult with mismatch repair-deficient cancer.

CDR3 DNA sequence: TGTGCCAGCAGCTTAGGGGGACGACAGGTCTACAATGAGCAGTTCTTC. Translated: CASSLGGRQVYNEQFF. This chain links TRBV7-2 with TRBJ2-1, with D tentatively TRBD1 (6 bases). Germline lookup yields CDR1 SGHTA and CDR2 FQGNSA. V lost 1 base to trimming and J lost 3 bases, with 13 bases between them. The CDR3 runs to 16 residues.

This rearrangement joins TRBV11-2 to TRBJ2-2; D remains ambiguous. Germline CDR1 and CDR2: SGHAT and FQNNGV. This CDR3 spans 12 amino acids. Trimming stripped 1 base from V and 5 bases from J, with 2 bases between. CDR3 residues: CASSLGTGELFF. The CDR3 DNA reads TGTGCCAGCAGCTTAGGAACCGGGGAGCTGTTTTTT.

This chain joins TRBV5-1 and TRBJ2-3; D is tentatively TRBD1 or TRBD2 (5 bases each). V was cut by 4 bases and J by 3 bases, with 12 bases left in between. In germline, CDR1 is SGHRS, CDR2 YFSETQ. This CDR3 contains 14 residues. DNA of the CDR3: TGCGCCAGCAGCCCGGGACCACCAACAGATACGCAGTATTTT. Translation gives CASSPGPPTDTQYF.

J is TRBJ2-7 and V is TRBV4-1, with TRBD1 matching 7 bases. J gave up 3 bases and V 4 bases, and 6 bases lay outside the gene matches. The CDR3 loop spans 14 amino acids. Germline V CDR1 and CDR2: MGHRA, YSYEKL. As DNA, the CDR3 is TGCGCCAGCAGCCCTCGGGACAGCGTCTACGAGCAGTACTTC. Translating it yields CASSPRDSVYEQYF.

V and J are TRBV19 and TRBJ2-1; possibly TRBD1 for D (6 bases). Trimming removed 5 bases from V and 8 bases from J, with 19 bases in between. The length of the CDR3 is 15 residues. Germline lookup yields CDR1 LNHDA and CDR2 SQIVND (reference sequence). The DNA for the CDR3 is TGTGCCAGTAGTCGCGGACAGACCCTCTGGGATGAGCAGTTCTTC. Amino acid sequence: CASSRGQTLWDEQFF.

The chain is built from TRBV7-9 and TRBJ2-1, with D uncertain. This CDR3 is 12 amino acids long. Germline V lookup: CDR1 SEHNR, CDR2 FQNEAQ (reference sequence). Deletions cut 0 bases from V and 8 bases from J, with 5 bases between. CDR3 residues: CASSLAGYEQFF. The CDR3 coding sequence is TGTGCCAGCAGCTTAGCTGGCTATGAGCAGTTCTTC.

This rearrangement joins TRBV27 to TRBJ2-7; 7 bases match TRBD1. CDR1 MNHEY and CDR2 SMNVEV come from the germline V gene (reference sequence). The CDR3 is made up of 14 amino acids. V dropped 6 bases and J dropped 2; count of bases not matched to a gene: 7. The CDR3, as DNA: TGTGCCAGCAGCCATACAACAGGGGCCTACGAGCAGTACTTC. Its protein is CASSHTTGAYEQYF.

The chain links TRBV6-1 to TRBJ2-2, with D possibly being TRBD2 (6 bases). This CDR3 has 19 residues. Germline CDR1 reads MNHNS; CDR2 reads SASEGT. Trimming took off 0 bases at V and 4 bases at J, with 21 bases between the two ends. Here the CDR3 DNA reads TGTGCCAGCAGTGAAGCGCGGGTCGGAGGGAAGAGAATCACCGGGGAGCTGTTTTTT. Protein product: CASSEARVGGKRITGELFF.

This clone was counted a few times. The V gene is TRBV9, the J gene TRBJ2-2; D may match TRBD1 or TRBD2 (5 bases each). This CDR3 contains 16 residues. Germline loops: CDR1 SGDLS, CDR2 YYNGEE. Trimming left V 2 bases short and J 0 bases short, with 11 bases between. The CDR3 coding sequence is TGTGCCAGCAGCGTGGGACGTGCCCCGAACACCGGGGAGCTGTTTTTT. This translates into CASSVGRAPNTGELFF.

The sample holds one count of this clone. The chain couples TRBV5-1 to TRBJ2-5; TRBD1 is a possible D gene (7 bases). Germline V gene data show CDR1 as SGHRS and CDR2 as YFSETQ. CDR3 length: 14 residues. Trimming stripped 1 base from V and 5 bases from J, with 12 bases between. CDR3 bases: TGCGCCAGCAGCTTGCAGACAGGGAGGGAGACCCAGTACTTC. Translation gives CASSLQTGRETQYF.

The V and J genes are TRBV5-1 and TRBJ2-7; a weak D match, TRBD1 (6 bases). This CDR3 contains 15 residues. V lost 4 bases, J lost 2 bases, and 16 bases lay in between. Germline V gives CDR1 SGHRS, CDR2 YFSETQ. The CDR3 DNA is TGCGCCAGCAGCCCGGGTCCAGGGGTCACCTACGAGCAGTACTTC. It yields the protein CASSPGPGVTYEQYF.

The chain employs TRBV27 and TRBJ2-7, with 10 nucleotides matching TRBD2. The CDR3 is 15 amino acids. J was trimmed by 0 bases and V by 6 bases; bases with no gene match: 5. CDR1 MNHEY and CDR2 SMNVEV come from the germline V gene (reference sequence). CDR3 protein: CASRVGLAASYEQYF. The CDR3 bases are TGTGCCAGCAGGGTCGGACTAGCGGCCTCCTACGAGCAGTACTTC.

J is TRBJ2-5 and V is TRBV5-6; D remains unclear. The germline V gene encodes CDR1 SGHDT and CDR2 YYEEEE. The CDR3 is 14 amino acids. Deletions cut 0 bases from V and 3 bases from J, with 9 bases between. The CDR3 spells CASSLELLEETQYF. The CDR3 bases are TGTGCCAGCAGCTTGGAACTCCTTGAAGAGACCCAGTACTTC. The variable domain in full, with the rest retrieved from reference TRBV5-6 and TRBJ2-5, is DAGVTQSPTHLIKTRGQQVTLRCSPKSGHDTVSWYQQALGQGPQFIFQYYEEEERQRGNFPDRFSGHQFPNYSSELNVNALLLGDSALYLCASSLELLEETQYFGPGTRLLVL.

This clone was observed a single time. The gene calls are TRBV11-2 and TRBJ2-6; D might be TRBD2 (6 bases). The CDR3 contains 18 residues. Trimming removed 5 bases at V and 1 base at J, with 18 bases between. Germline loops: CDR1 SGHAT, CDR2 FQNNGV. The CDR3 DNA sequence: TGTGCCAGCAGCCCAGAAAGGGCTAGCGTTTCTGGGGCCAACGTCCTGACTTTC. Its translation is CASSPERASVSGANVLTF.

The DNA of the CDR3 is TGTGCCAGCAGCTTTGGACAGGCGAGCACAGATACGCAGTATTTT. Its translation is CASSFGQASTDTQYF. The chain links TRBV5-4 to TRBJ2-3; 7 bases are shared with TRBD1. Germline assignment: CDR1 SGHNT and CDR2 YYREEE (reference sequence). This CDR3 comprises 15 residues. V lost 2 bases, J lost 0 bases, and 3 bases stayed unmatched.

The CDR3 protein is CASSHTSGSRETQYF. CDR3 nucleotide sequence: TGTGCCAGCAGCCATACTAGCGGGAGTAGGGAGACCCAGTACTTC. The J gene is TRBJ2-5, the V gene TRBV4-2, with TRBD2 identical over 11 bases. Germline V gene lookup returns CDR1 LGHNA and CDR2 YNFKEQ. This CDR3 contains 15 residues. The J segment lost 5 bases and the V segment lost 3 bases, leaving 5 bases of the junction unmatched.

V and J are TRBV7-6 and TRBJ2-7, with 11 nucleotides matching TRBD2. The V gene end was trimmed by 5 bases and the J gene end by 5 bases; junction bases not matched to a gene: 8. The CDR3 is made up of 15 amino acids. Germline V gives CDR1 SGHVS, CDR2 FNYEAQ. CDR3 nucleotide sequence: TGTGCCAGCAGCCAAATAGCGGGAGGGCCCCACGAGCAGTACTTC. This translates into CASSQIAGGPHEQYF.

A single count supports this clone. The V gene is TRBV19, the J gene TRBJ1-5; D gene uncertain. The CDR3 is 15 residues long. CDR1 and CDR2 from the germline V gene are LNHDA and SQIVND (reference sequence). V gave up 8 bases and J gave up 6 bases, with 20 bases separating them. CDR3 protein: CASSWRAVTGQPQHF. For the CDR3, the DNA is TGTGCCAGTTCCTGGCGGGCAGTAACGGGTCAGCCCCAGCATTTT.

J is TRBJ2-3 and V is TRBV5-6; possible D gene TRBD2, 6 bases. The CDR3 sequence is 15 residues long. The V gene's germline CDR1 is SGHDT and CDR2 YYEEEE. Trimming cost V 0 bases and J 1 base, with 9 bases left between them. The CDR3 DNA reads TGTGCCAGCAGCTTGGTGTCTAGCGGCACAGATACGCAGTATTTT. Its protein is CASSLVSSGTDTQYF.

V usage is TRBV6-5 and J usage is TRBJ2-3; 11 positions agree with TRBD2. J was trimmed by 6 bases and V by 2 bases; bases with no gene match: 7. CDR3 length: 16 residues. CDR1 MNHEY and CDR2 SVGAGI come from the germline V gene. CDR3 sequence (DNA): TGTGCCAGCAGTTACCTCGGGACTAGCGGAGATGATACGCAGTATTTT. Residues: CASSYLGTSGDDTQYF.

In its sample, this clone was seen once. This chain uses TRBV19 with TRBJ1-3; no reliable D call. This CDR3 is built from 20 residues. From germline, CDR1 is LNHDA and CDR2 SQIVND (reference sequence). The V end lost 6 bases, the J end lost 0 bases, and 27 bases lay between the germline ends. CDR3 nucleotides: TGTGCCAGTAGAACCCCAAGGGTGGCAGAAACGTCCTCCTCTGGAAACACCATATATTTT. Protein product: CASRTPRVAETSSSGNTIYF. Supplemented by reference TRBV19 and TRBJ1-3, the full variable domain reads DGGITQSPKYLFRKEGQNVTLSCEQNLNHDAMYWYRQDPGQGLRLIYYSQIVNDFQKGDIAEGYSVSREKKESFPLTVTSAQKNPTAFYLCASRTPRVAETSSSGNTIYFGEGSWLTVV.

V and J are TRBV28 and TRBJ1-2; TRBD1 agrees at 11 bases. This CDR3 contains 16 residues. V shed 5 bases and J 3 bases; nucleotides not matched to a gene: 8. Germline CDR1 and CDR2: MDHEN and SYDVKM. The CDR3 region has the DNA TGTGCCAGCAGTCGCGGGACAGGGGGATATTACTATGGCTACACCTTC. This gives the protein CASSRGTGGYYYGYTF.

To note about this clone: Different DNA sequences within this sample yield the same CDR3. The chain carries TRBV27 and TRBJ2-3; no reliable D call. Germline values: CDR1 MNHEY, CDR2 SMNVEV (reference sequence). This CDR3 comprises 12 residues. Trimming left V 3 bases short and J 1 base short, with 2 bases between. This chain's CDR3 is CASSLGTDTQYF. The CDR3 nucleotides are TGTGCCAGCAGTTTGGGCACAGATACGCAGTATTTT.

This chain joins TRBV4-3 and TRBJ2-3; 13 bases align to TRBD2. Looked up from germline, CDR1 is LGHNA and CDR2 is YSLEER. CDR3 length equals 16 residues. Losses at the gene ends were 1 base for V and 4 bases for J; bases not matched to a gene: 2. The CDR3 DNA follows: TGCGCCAGCAGCCAAGCTGGACTAGCGGGAGCAGATACGCAGTATTTT. Protein product: CASSQAGLAGADTQYF.

The rearrangement uses TRBV6-6 and TRBJ2-1; no clear D. The CDR3 is 14 residues long. V lost 0 bases and J 7 bases, leaving 10 bases between the germline ends. Per germline, CDR1 MNHNY and CDR2 SVGAGI (reference sequence). The CDR3 sequence is CASSYSSWANEQFF. CDR3 DNA: TGTGCCAGCAGTTACTCCTCATGGGCGAATGAGCAGTTCTTC.